This T cell receptor beta chain was recovered during a study of OX40 agonist ivuxolimab in advanced cancers. The V end was cut by 1 base, the J end by 2 bases, with 12 bases between. The germline CDR1 and CDR2 sequences are SGHNT and YENEEA. The CDR3 spans 15 residues. Clones were read by immunoSEQ multiplex PCR, and TCRdb kept only the in-frame ones, dropping some. The sample has roughly 29,000 clones, approximately 90% seen once. This specimen consisted of CD4+ or CD8+ T cells sorted from blood, obtained in a trial of the OX40 agonist ivuxolimab. This receptor was obtained from an adult with an advanced solid tumor such as melanoma, head and neck, liver or kidney cancer. The V call is TRBV11-3, the J call TRBJ2-7; a possible D gene is TRBD1 (5 bases). The CDR3: CASSLVARRAYEQYF. For the CDR3, the DNA is TGTGCCAGCAGCTTAGTGGCCCGCAGGGCCTACGAGCAGTACTTC.